Presented here are 9 T cell receptor beta chains from one specimen sequenced in a study. TCRdb reanalysed the 5' RACE reads using MiXCR and keeps one entry per CDR3 protein. Among roughly 58,000 distinct CDR3 sequences, around 20% were seen once, and the ten largest hold around 3.2%. Cells sorted as Tregs were CD4+, CD25+ and CD127-/low. The sequencing input was tumor-infiltrating Tregs sorted from the breast tumor. The receptors were gathered from a female donor with breast cancer.

This clonotype was seen repeatedly, ten times or more. The CDR3 region is CASSPTGSDQPQHF. The CDR3 nucleotides read TGCGCCAGCAGCCCGACAGGGTCCGATCAGCCCCAGCATTTT. The genes are TRBV5-1 and TRBJ1-5; 7 bases fit TRBD1. This CDR3 is built from 14 residues. J was trimmed by 5 bases and V by 4 bases; bases with no gene match: 6. The V gene's germline CDR1 is SGHRS and CDR2 YFSETQ. The entire variable domain, with the rest obtained from reference TRBV5-1 and TRBJ1-5, is as follows: KAGVTQTPRYLIKTRGQQVTLSCSPISGHRSVSWYQQTPGQGLQFLFEYFSETQRNKGNFPGRFSGRQFSNSRSEMNVSTLELGDSALYLCASSPTGSDQPQHFGDGTRLSIL.

The rearrangement links TRBV28 to TRBJ2-5; unclear D gene. The CDR3 covers 13 residues. The germline gives CDR1 MDHEN, CDR2 SYDVKM. The ends were cut back, 4 bases at V and 5 bases at J, with 11 bases in the middle. Here the CDR3 reads CASSSPSVETQYF. Written as DNA, the CDR3 is TGTGCCAGCAGTTCCCCGAGTGTGGAGACCCAGTACTTC.

This clonotype was recorded at least ten times. The chain combines TRBV7-2 with TRBJ2-2, with D perhaps matching TRBD1 (6 bases). CDR1 is SGHTA, CDR2 FQGNSA, per germline. The length of the CDR3 is 14 residues. With 3 bases removed from V and 6 bases from J, the gap between germline ends came to 11 bases. The CDR3 sequence: CASSFQGQSGELFF. The CDR3 nucleotides are TGTGCCAGCAGCTTCCAGGGGCAGTCCGGGGAGCTGTTTTTT.

By proportion, this clonotype is medium-sized. The chain is built from TRBV20-1 and TRBJ2-1, with TRBD1 as a possible D gene (5 bases). The germline V gene has CDR1 DFQATT and CDR2 SNEGSKA (reference sequence). The CDR3 is 13 amino acids. Trimming took off 1 base at V and 5 bases at J, with 9 bases between the two ends. The CDR3: CSARAWGHNEQFF. CDR3 in DNA: TGCAGTGCTAGAGCCTGGGGCCACAATGAGCAGTTCTTC.

The genes are TRBV5-1 and TRBJ1-4, with 8 bases lining up with TRBD1. The V segment lost 3 bases and the J segment 4 bases; nucleotides outside the gene matches: 5. Per germline, CDR1 SGHRS and CDR2 YFSETQ. This CDR3 is built from 15 residues. The CDR3, as DNA: TGCGCCAGCAGCTCCCGGACAGGGCTTAATGAAAAACTGTTTTTT. Translation gives CASSSRTGLNEKLFF.

This rearrangement joins TRBV12-3 or TRBV12-4 to TRBJ2-2, with 7 nucleotides matching TRBD2. Germline trimming cut 3 bases from V and 6 bases from J; bases unmatched to any gene: 1. The CDR3 is 13 residues long. The CDR3 DNA follows: TGTGCCAGCAGTTTCGCGGGGGCCGGGGAGCTGTTTTTT. Protein sequence: CASSFAGAGELFF.

This clonotype has ten or more counts. The genes are TRBV12-3 or TRBV12-4 and TRBJ2-3; D ambiguous. The V end lost 5 bases, the J end lost 5 bases, and 11 bases lay between the germline ends. The CDR3 loop spans 13 amino acids. In DNA form, the CDR3 reads TGTGCCAGCAGTCTCCTACGAGGAGATACGCAGTATTTT. Protein sequence: CASSLLRGDTQYF.

This clonotype was detected a few times. The chain employs TRBV3-1 and TRBJ1-1; D call uncertain. The ends were cut back, 1 base at V and 5 bases at J, with 5 bases in the middle. This CDR3 has 12 amino acids. Germline CDR1 reads LGHDT; CDR2 reads YNNKEL (reference sequence). The CDR3 loop reads CASSQGITEAFF. The CDR3 nucleotides are TGTGCCAGCAGCCAAGGCATTACTGAAGCTTTCTTT.

The V gene is TRBV6-1, the J gene TRBJ2-1; TRBD1 agrees at 7 bases. J gave up 2 bases and V 3 bases, and 4 bases lay outside the gene matches. Germline values: CDR1 MNHNS, CDR2 SASEGT. The CDR3 has 15 residues. CDR3 amino acids: CASSDRGYTYNEQFF. The CDR3 DNA reads as TGTGCCAGCAGTGACAGGGGGTACACCTACAATGAGCAGTTCTTC.